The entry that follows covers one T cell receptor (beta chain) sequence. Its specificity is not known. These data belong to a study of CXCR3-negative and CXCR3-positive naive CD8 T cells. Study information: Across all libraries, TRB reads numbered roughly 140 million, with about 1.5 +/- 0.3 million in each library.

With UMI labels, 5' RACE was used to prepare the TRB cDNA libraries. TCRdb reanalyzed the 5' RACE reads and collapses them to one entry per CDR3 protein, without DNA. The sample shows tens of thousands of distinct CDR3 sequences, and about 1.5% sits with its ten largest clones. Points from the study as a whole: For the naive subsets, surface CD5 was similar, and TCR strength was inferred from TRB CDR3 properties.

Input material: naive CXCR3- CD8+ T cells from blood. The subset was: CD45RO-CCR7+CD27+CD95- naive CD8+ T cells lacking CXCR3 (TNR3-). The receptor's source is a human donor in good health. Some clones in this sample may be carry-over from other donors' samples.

The CDR3 loop reads CASSPWGGALDTQYF. The chain links TRBV7-2 to TRBJ2-3; TCRdb gives TRBD1 as the D gene, but with no DNA this cannot be confirmed. CDR1 and CDR2 from the germline V gene are SGHTA and FQGNSA. The length of the CDR3 is 15 residues. The complete variable domain, with remaining parts taken from reference TRBV7-2 and TRBJ2-3, reads GAGVSQSPSNKVTEKGKDVELRCDPISGHTALYWYRQSLGQGLEFLIYFQGNSAPDKSGLPSDRFSAERTGGSVSTLTIQRTQQEDSAVYLCASSPWGGALDTQYFGPGTRLTVL.